Here is one T cell receptor (beta chain) with its context. Its antigen remains unidentified. A multiplex PCR was run with 60 Vbeta primers and 13 Jbeta primers. Profiled with immunoSEQ multiplex PCR; TCRdb holds only in-frame clones, not every one. The table records 150,000 to 200,000 clones, around 75% of them present only once. This record belongs to a study of cytomegalovirus exposure and HLA in healthy donors. Germline V CDR1 and CDR2: SNHLY, FYNNEI. The CDR3 has 16 amino acids. The V end was cut by 3 bases, the J end by 2 bases, with 16 bases between. General study results and limits: In a later analysis, V- and J-gene trimming of beta chains associated with a DCLRE1C missense variant, replicated independently. Later on, analysis showed that most CMV-associated TCR beta chains appeared to be HLA-restricted.

Donors consisted of healthy bone marrow donors. The rearrangement uses TRBV2 and TRBJ1-2; D might be TRBD1 (6 bases). This receptor was taken from a man aged 40-49 years in good health and CMV-seropositive. Material: PBMCs. The CDR3 bases are TGTGCCAGCAGTGAGGCCTGGACAGTCCGAAACTATGGCTACACCTTC. Its protein product is CASSEAWTVRNYGYTF.